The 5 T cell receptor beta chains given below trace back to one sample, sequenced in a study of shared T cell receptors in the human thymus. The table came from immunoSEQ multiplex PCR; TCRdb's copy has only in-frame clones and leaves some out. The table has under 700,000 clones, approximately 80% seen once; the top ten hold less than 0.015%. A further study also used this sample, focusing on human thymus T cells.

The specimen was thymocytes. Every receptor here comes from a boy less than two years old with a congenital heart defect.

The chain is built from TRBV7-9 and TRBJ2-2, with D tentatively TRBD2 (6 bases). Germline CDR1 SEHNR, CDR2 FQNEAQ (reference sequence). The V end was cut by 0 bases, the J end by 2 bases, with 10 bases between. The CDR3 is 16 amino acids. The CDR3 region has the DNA TGTGCCAGCAGCTTAGCCTCGGGACTTAACACCGGGGAGCTGTTTTTT. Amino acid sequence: CASSLASGLNTGELFF.

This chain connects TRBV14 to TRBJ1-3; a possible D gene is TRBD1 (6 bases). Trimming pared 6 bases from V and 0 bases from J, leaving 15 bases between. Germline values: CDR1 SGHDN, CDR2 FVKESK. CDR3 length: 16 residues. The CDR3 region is CASSPRGLLSGNTIYF. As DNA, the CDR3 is TGTGCCAGCAGTCCCAGGGGCCTCCTCTCTGGAAACACCATATATTTT.

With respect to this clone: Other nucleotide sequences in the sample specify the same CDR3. The CDR3 DNA is TGTGCCAGCAGCTTAGGACTAGCGGGCTACGAGCAGTACTTC. Amino acid sequence: CASSLGLAGYEQYF. The chain combines TRBV13 with TRBJ2-7; 9 bases are shared with TRBD2. The CDR3 is 14 residues long. Germline trimming cut 0 bases from V and 3 bases from J; bases unmatched to any gene: 0. Germline lookup yields CDR1 PRHDT and CDR2 FYEKMQ (reference sequence).

The CDR3 region has the DNA TGTGCCAGTAGTATAGTAGGGGACGACAGGTATAGCAATCAGCCCCAGCATTTT. Its protein product is CASSIVGDDRYSNQPQHF. This chain joins TRBV19 and TRBJ1-5, with a possible D match to TRBD1 (6 bases). Per the germline V gene, CDR1 is LNHDA and CDR2 is SQIVND (reference sequence). Between the trimmed V and J ends, which lost 1 base and 0 bases, there was a span of 16 bases. The CDR3 length is 18 residues.

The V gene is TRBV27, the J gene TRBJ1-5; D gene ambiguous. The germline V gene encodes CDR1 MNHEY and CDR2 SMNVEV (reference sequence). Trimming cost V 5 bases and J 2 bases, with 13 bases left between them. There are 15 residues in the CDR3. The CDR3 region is CASSPGVPGNQPQHF. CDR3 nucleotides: TGTGCCAGCAGTCCCGGTGTTCCCGGCAATCAGCCCCAGCATTTT.